This TCR beta chain stems from a study of Graves' ophthalmopathy and Graves' hyperthyroidism. General study results and limits: Blood contained most expanded thyroid clonotypes exceeding 0.001 frequency. A 13-signature model separated ophthalmopathy from stable hyperthyroidism, 87.88% sensitivity, roughly 81% specificity.

Germline CDR1 reads SQVTM; CDR2 reads ANQGSEA. Trimming removed 4 bases from V and 2 bases from J; junction bases left unmatched: 12. This CDR3 contains 18 residues. Beta-chain TCR CDR3 regions were amplified from RNA transcripts. HTBI-primed first-round RT-PCR preceded second-round multiplex PCR. Each CDR3 protein gets one entry after TCRdb re-called the multiplex PCR reads with MiXCR. The table lists about 600,000 distinct CDR3 sequences, less than 45% of them singletons. At least ten counts were recorded for this clonotype. Antigen unknown. Hyperthyroidism patients were newly diagnosed, under 2 months' duration, aged 18 to 65. It was on clinical symptoms, serum thyroxine, TRAb, thyroid ultrasound and orbital computed tomography that diagnosis relied.

This sequence originates from an adult man with Graves' hyperthyroidism. Sequencing input: peripheral blood or thyroid tissue (not recorded which). The V gene is TRBV29-1, the J gene TRBJ2-6; 9 bases line up with TRBD1. This CDR3 is CSVAEKTGGFPGANVLTF. CDR3 nucleotides: TGCAGCGTTGCCGAGAAGACAGGGGGGTTCCCTGGGGCCAACGTCCTGACTTTC.